These 5 T cell receptor beta chains were all obtained from the same sample, sequenced in a study of human T cells and chemical hapten exposure. Before extraction, the whole blood was not fractionated, and total RNA was taken from it. MiXCR was run by TCRdb on the 5' RACE reads, yielding one entry per CDR3 protein. The table has 130,000 or so distinct CDR3 sequences, over 3.5% seen once. Receptor source: a female donor in good health.

This clonotype was detected ten times or more. This chain joins TRBV6-6 and TRBJ2-3; TRBD2 matches 8 bases. The germline V gene has CDR1 MNHNY and CDR2 SVGAGI (reference sequence). The CDR3 runs to 13 residues. J was trimmed by 2 bases and V by 11 bases; bases with no gene match: 6. CDR3 in amino acids: CAGRLAFTDTQYF. DNA for the CDR3: TGTGCCGGCCGACTAGCGTTCACAGATACGCAGTATTTT.

This clonotype was detected ten times or more. The chain recombines TRBV3-1 with TRBJ1-6; the D is unclear. The germline CDR1 and CDR2 sequences are LGHDT and YNNKEL (reference sequence). The CDR3 sequence is 15 residues long. V lost 6 bases to trimming and J lost 3 bases, with 12 bases between them. CDR3 in amino acids: CASRRLRDYNSPLHF. CDR3 sequence (DNA): TGTGCCAGCAGGCGATTGAGGGACTATAATTCACCCCTCCACTTT.

The chain carries TRBV7-3 and TRBJ2-2; D call uncertain. CDR3 length: 13 residues. The germline V gene has CDR1 SGHTA and CDR2 FQGTGA. The V end lost 1 base, the J end lost 4 bases, and 4 bases lay between the germline ends. DNA for the CDR3: TGTGCCAGCAGCTTAAAGGGCACCGGGGAGCTGTTTTTT. Translating gives CASSLKGTGELFF.

This clonotype was observed many times. The chain carries TRBV7-3 and TRBJ1-2, with TRBD1 matching 8 bases. The J segment lost 6 bases and the V segment lost 2 bases, leaving 8 bases of the junction unmatched. Germline lookup yields CDR1 SGHTA and CDR2 FQGTGA. The CDR3 spans 15 residues. CDR3 sequence reads: CASSLSGGSLDGYTF. DNA of the CDR3: TGTGCCAGCAGCTTATCAGGGGGCTCTTTGGATGGCTACACCTTC.

In its sample, this clonotype was seen many times. The chain combines TRBV11-2 with TRBJ1-1; 7 bases are shared with TRBD1. CDR3 length equals 16 residues. Trimming cost V 1 base and J 4 bases; bases outside gene matches: 9. Germline V gene data show CDR1 as SGHAT and CDR2 as FQNNGV. CDR3 sequence reads: CASSLVGEGARTEAFF. CDR3 DNA: TGTGCCAGCAGCTTAGTTGGGGAGGGGGCGCGCACTGAAGCTTTCTTT.